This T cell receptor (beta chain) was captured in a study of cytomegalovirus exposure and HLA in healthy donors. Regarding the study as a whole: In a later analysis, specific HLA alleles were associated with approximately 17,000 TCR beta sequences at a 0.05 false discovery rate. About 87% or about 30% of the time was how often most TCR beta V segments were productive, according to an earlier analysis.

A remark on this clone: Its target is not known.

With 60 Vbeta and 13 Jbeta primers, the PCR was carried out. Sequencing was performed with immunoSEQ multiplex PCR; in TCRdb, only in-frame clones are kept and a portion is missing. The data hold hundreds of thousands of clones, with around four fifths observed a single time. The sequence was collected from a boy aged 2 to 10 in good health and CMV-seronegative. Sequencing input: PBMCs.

CDR3 residues: CASRAGQGYYGYTF. Here the CDR3 DNA reads TGTGCCAGCAGGGCGGGACAGGGTTACTATGGCTACACCTTC. This chain joins TRBV6-5 and TRBJ1-2, with 9 nucleotides matching TRBD1. Germline V CDR1 and CDR2: MNHEY, SVGAGI. Germline trimming cut 6 bases from V and 3 bases from J; bases unmatched to any gene: 5. The CDR3 runs to 14 residues.